This TCR beta chain was recorded in a study of T cell changes during pregnancy in multiple sclerosis. Germline CDR1 SGDLS, CDR2 YYNGEE. V lost 4 bases and J lost 2, with 6 bases in between. The CDR3 length is 12 residues. Assay: immunoSEQ multiplex PCR; the TCRdb copy retains only in-frame clones and omits some. The sample includes 40,000 to 55,000 clones, under 95% of them seen just once. This clone has just one count. V usage is TRBV9 and J usage is TRBJ1-2; no firm D call. The sequence was collected from a female donor with multiple sclerosis, enrolled in a pregnancy study. The specimen comprised CD8+ T cells from peripheral blood mononuclear cells, sampled in the second trimester of pregnancy. The CDR3: CASSSENYGYTF. The CDR3 DNA sequence: TGTGCCAGCAGCTCAGAAAACTATGGCTACACCTTC.